One and the same sample provided the 3 T cell receptor beta chains below, sequenced in a study of blood T cells in healthy people across ages. Next came a second PCR, run for about 7 to 12 cycles, which used a sample-barcoded 5' primer along with a J-beta primer mix. From the 5' RACE reads, TCRdb called clonotypes with MiXCR, one entry per CDR3 protein. Among 700,000 to 1,000,000 distinct CDR3 sequences listed, under 55% were seen once. Sequenced input: blood. The origin of the receptors is a man between 60 and 75 years old in good health.

The chain is built from TRBV12-3 or TRBV12-4 and TRBJ2-7; 9 bases agree with TRBD1. The trim removed 7 bases at V and 6 bases at J, leaving 7 bases unmatched. The CDR3 covers 13 residues. The CDR3 coding sequence is TGTGCCAGCACCTTTGGGACAGGGACCGAGCAGTACTTC. Residues: CASTFGTGTEQYF.

The V gene is TRBV4-3, the J gene TRBJ1-5, with 7 bases matching TRBD1. V shed 3 bases and J 6 bases; nucleotides not matched to a gene: 5. CDR1 is LGHNA, CDR2 YSLEER, per germline. CDR3 length: 14 amino acids. CDR3: CASSQTGSAQPQHF. DNA of the CDR3: TGCGCCAGCAGCCAGACAGGGAGTGCTCAGCCCCAGCATTTT.

This clonotype has a single count. The V gene is TRBV6-5, the J gene TRBJ2-3, with D tentatively TRBD2 (6 bases). Looked up from germline, CDR1 is MNHEY and CDR2 is SVGAGI. This CDR3 comprises 15 residues. The ends were cut back, 6 bases at V and 2 bases at J, with 15 bases in the middle. The CDR3 bases are TGTGCCAGCAGCACCGGGGGAGGTGTCACAGATACGCAGTATTTT. Translating gives CASSTGGGVTDTQYF.